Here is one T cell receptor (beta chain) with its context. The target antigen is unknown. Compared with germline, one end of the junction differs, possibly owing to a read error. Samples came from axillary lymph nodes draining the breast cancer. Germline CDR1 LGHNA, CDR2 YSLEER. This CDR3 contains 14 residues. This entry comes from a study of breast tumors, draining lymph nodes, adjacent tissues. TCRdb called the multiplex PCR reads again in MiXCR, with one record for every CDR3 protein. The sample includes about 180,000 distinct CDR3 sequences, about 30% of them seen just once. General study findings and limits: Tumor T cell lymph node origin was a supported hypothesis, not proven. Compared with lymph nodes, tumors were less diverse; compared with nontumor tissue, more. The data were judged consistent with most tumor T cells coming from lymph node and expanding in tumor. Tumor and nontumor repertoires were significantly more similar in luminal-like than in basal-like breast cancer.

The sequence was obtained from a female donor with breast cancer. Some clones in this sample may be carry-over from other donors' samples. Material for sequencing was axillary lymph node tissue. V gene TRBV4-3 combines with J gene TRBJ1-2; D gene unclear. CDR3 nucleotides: TGCGCCAGCAGCCCTAACAGCAAAAACTATAGCTACACCTTC. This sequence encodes CASSPNSKNYSYTF.